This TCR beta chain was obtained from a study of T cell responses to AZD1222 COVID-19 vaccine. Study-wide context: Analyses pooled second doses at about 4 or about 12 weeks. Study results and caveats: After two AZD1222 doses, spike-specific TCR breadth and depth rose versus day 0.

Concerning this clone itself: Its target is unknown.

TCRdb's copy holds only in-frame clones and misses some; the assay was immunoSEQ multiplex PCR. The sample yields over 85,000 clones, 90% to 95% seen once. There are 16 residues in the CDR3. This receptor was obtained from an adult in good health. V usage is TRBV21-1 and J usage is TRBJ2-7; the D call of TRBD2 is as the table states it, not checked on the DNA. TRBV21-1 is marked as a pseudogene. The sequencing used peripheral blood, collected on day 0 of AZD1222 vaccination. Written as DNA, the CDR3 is TGTGCCAGCAGCAAAGTAGGACTAGCGGGAGACTACGAGCAGTACTTC. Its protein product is CASSKVGLAGDYEQYF.